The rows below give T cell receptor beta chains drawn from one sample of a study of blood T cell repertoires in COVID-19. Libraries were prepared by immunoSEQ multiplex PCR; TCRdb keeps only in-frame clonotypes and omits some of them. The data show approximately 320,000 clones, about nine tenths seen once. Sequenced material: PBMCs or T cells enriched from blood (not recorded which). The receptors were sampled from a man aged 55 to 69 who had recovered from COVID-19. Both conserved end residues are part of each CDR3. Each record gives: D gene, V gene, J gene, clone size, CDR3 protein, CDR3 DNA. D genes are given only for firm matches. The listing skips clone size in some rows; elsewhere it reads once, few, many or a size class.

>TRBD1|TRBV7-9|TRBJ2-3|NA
CASSLSRQGATDTQYF
TGTGCCAGCAGCTTATCGCGACAGGGGGCAACAGATACGCAGTATTTT
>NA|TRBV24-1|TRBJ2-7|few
CATSDSKQGGYEQYF
TGTGCCACCAGTGATTCAAAACAAGGGGGCTACGAGCAGTACTTC
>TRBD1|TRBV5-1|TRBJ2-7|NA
CASSLGWLTGTGASEQYF
TGCGCCAGCAGCTTGGGATGGCTCACCGGGACAGGGGCAAGCGAGCAGTACTTC
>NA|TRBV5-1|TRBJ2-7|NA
CASSPGTAGVYEQYF
TGCGCCAGCAGCCCGGGGACAGCGGGAGTCTACGAGCAGTACTTC
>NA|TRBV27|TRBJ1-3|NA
CASSPPGGTGNTIYF
TGTGCCAGCAGTCCCCCCGGGGGGACCGGAAACACCATATATTTT
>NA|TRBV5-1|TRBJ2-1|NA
CASSWQGNNEQFF
TGCGCCAGCAGCTGGCAGGGCAACAATGAGCAGTTCTTC
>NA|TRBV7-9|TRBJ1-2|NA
CASSLAHREANGYTF
TGTGCCAGCAGCTTAGCGCATAGGGAGGCAAATGGCTACACCTTC
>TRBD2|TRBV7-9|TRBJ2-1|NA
CASSLSGAGRHNEQFF
TGTGCCAGCAGCTTGTCAGGAGCGGGACGGCACAATGAGCAGTTCTTC
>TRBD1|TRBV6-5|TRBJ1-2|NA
CASNPTTGTDYGYTF
TGTGCCAGCAACCCAACGACTGGGACAGACTATGGCTACACCTTC
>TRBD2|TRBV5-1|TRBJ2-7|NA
CASSTGLAYEQYF
TGCGCCAGCAGCACGGGACTAGCCTACGAGCAGTACTTC
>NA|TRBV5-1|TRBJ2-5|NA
CASSLVGQSAQYF
TGCGCCAGCAGCTTGGTGGGCCAATCGGCCCAGTACTTC
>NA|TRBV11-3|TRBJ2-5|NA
CASSSPKETQYF
TGTGCCAGCAGCTCCCCAAAAGAGACCCAGTACTTC
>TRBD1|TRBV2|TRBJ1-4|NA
CASTQGTGRGEKLFF
TGTGCCAGCACCCAAGGGACAGGGAGAGGTGAAAAACTGTTTTTT
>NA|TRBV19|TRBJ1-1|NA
CASSIKFRGTGAFF
TGTGCCAGTAGTATAAAATTCCGGGGGACCGGAGCTTTCTTT
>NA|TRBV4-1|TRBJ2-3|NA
CASSQGSRSTDTQYF
TGCGCCAGCAGCCAAGGATCCAGGAGCACAGATACGCAGTATTTT
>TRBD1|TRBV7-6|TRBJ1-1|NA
CASSDRDRDTEAFF
TGTGCCAGCAGCGACCGGGACAGGGACACTGAAGCTTTCTTT
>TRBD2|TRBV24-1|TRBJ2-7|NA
CATSGAGGLEQYF
TGTGCCACCAGTGGGGCGGGGGGCCTCGAGCAGTACTTC
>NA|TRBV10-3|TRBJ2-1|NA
CAIKLRAGEQFF
TGTGCCATCAAATTGAGGGCCGGTGAGCAGTTCTTC
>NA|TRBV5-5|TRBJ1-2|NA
CASSPAVEAGYTF
TGTGCCAGCAGCCCCGCGGTGGAAGCGGGGTACACCTTC
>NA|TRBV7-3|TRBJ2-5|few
CASSSVKQGQQETQYF
TGTGCCAGCAGCTCTGTTAAACAGGGCCAGCAAGAGACCCAGTACTTC
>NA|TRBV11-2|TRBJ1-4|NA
CASSSPVAEKLFF
TGTGCCAGCAGCTCCCCTGTAGCGGAAAAACTGTTTTTT
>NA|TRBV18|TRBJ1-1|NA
CASSPRIGVVDTEAFF
TGTGCCAGCTCACCGAGAATCGGGGTGGTGGACACTGAAGCTTTCTTT
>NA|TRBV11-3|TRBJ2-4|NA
CASSPGGAKNIQYF
TGTGCCAGCAGCCCAGGGGGGGCCAAAAACATTCAGTACTTC
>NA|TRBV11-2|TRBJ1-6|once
CASSPRHPSIYNSPLHF
TGTGCCAGCAGCCCAAGACATCCGTCGATCTATAATTCACCCCTCCACTTT
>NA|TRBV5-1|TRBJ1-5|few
CASSPGQTNQPQHF
TGCGCCAGCAGCCCCGGACAGACTAATCAGCCCCAGCATTTT
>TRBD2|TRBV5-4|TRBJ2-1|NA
CASSLALADYNEQFF
TGTGCCAGCAGCCTGGCACTAGCGGATTACAATGAGCAGTTCTTC
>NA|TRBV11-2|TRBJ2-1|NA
CASSSDYQDNEQFF
TGTGCCAGCAGCTCAGACTATCAGGACAATGAGCAGTTCTTC
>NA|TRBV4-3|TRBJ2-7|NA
CASSQSGAGFYEQYF
TGCGCCAGCAGCCAGTCCGGGGCGGGGTTCTACGAGCAGTACTTC
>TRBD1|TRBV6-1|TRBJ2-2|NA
CASSDGRGWTGELFF
TGTGCCAGCAGTGACGGCAGGGGGTGGACCGGGGAGCTGTTTTTT
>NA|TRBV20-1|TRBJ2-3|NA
CSASSSVAPALYF
TGCAGTGCTAGTTCTTCAGTGGCACCCGCTCTGTATTTT
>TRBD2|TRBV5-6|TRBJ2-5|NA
CASSSGTSVGTQYF
TGTGCCAGCAGCTCCGGGACTAGCGTGGGGACCCAGTACTTC
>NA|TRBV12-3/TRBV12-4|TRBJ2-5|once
CASRALETQYF
TGTGCCAGCAGGGCCCTGGAGACCCAGTACTTC
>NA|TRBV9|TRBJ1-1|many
CASSGKSDIYLQNTEAFF
TGTGCCAGCAGCGGAAAGTCGGACATCTATCTACAGAACACTGAAGCTTTCTTT
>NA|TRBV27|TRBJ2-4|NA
CASSHDSSGNIQYF
TGTGCCAGCAGTCACGACAGTTCTGGGAACATTCAGTACTTC
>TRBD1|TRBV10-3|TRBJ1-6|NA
CATMGQGARSPLHF
TGTGCCACCATGGGGCAGGGGGCGCGTTCACCCCTCCACTTT
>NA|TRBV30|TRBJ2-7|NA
CAFQRGRYEQYF
TGTGCCTTCCAAAGGGGCCGGTACGAGCAGTACTTC
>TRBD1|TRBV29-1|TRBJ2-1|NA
CSGTGVSYNEQFF
TGCAGCGGGACAGGGGTCTCCTACAATGAGCAGTTCTTC
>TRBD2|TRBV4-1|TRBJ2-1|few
CASSQGGLAGNNEQFF
TGCGCCAGCAGCCAAGGGGGACTAGCGGGGAACAATGAGCAGTTCTTC
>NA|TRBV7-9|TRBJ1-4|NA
CASSYKEKLFF
TGTGCCAGCAGCTACAAGGAAAAACTGTTTTTT
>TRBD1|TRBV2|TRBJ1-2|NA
CASSGQGEGYTF
TGTGCCAGCAGTGGACAGGGGGAAGGCTACACCTTC
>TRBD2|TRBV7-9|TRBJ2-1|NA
CASSLFSVAGVSEQFF
TGTGCCAGCAGCTTATTCTCCGTGGCGGGAGTCTCTGAGCAGTTCTTC
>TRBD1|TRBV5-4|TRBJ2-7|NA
CASSRDSQYEQYF
TGTGCCAGCAGCCGGGACAGTCAGTACGAGCAGTACTTC
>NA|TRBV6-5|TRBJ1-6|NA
CASSYGRGLRSPLHF
TGTGCCAGCAGTTACGGGCGGGGATTGCGATCACCCCTCCACTTT
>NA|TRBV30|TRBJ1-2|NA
CAWSPSQRFNYGYTF
TGTGCCTGGAGCCCCTCCCAGAGGTTTAACTATGGCTACACCTTC
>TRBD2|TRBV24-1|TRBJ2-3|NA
CATSDLDRAWTSGILRSTDTQYF
TGTGCCACCAGTGATTTGGACAGGGCCTGGACTAGCGGGATACTCAGGAGCACAGATACGCAGTATTTT
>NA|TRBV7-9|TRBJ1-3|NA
CASSRHANSGNTIYF
TGTGCCAGCAGCAGACACGCAAACTCTGGAAACACCATATATTTT
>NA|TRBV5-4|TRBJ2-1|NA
CASSPPEGPYNEQFF
TGTGCCAGCAGCCCCCCTGAGGGCCCATACAATGAGCAGTTCTTC
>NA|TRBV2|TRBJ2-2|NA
CASSGEYTGELFF
TGTGCCAGCAGTGGAGAATACACCGGGGAGCTGTTTTTT
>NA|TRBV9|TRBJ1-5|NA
CASSVEGRGTQHF
TGTGCCAGCAGCGTAGAGGGTAGGGGGACCCAGCATTTT
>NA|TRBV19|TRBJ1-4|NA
CASSRAATNEKLFF
TGTGCCAGTAGTAGGGCCGCAACTAATGAAAAACTGTTTTTT